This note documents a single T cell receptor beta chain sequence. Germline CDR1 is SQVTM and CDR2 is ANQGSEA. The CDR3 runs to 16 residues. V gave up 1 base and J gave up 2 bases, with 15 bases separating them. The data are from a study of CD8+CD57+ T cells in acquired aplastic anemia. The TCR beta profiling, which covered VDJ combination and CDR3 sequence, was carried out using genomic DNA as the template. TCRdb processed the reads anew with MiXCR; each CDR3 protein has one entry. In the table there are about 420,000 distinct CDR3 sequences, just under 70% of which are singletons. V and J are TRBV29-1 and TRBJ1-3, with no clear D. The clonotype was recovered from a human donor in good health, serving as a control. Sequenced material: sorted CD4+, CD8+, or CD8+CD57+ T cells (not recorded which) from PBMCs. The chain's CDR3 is CSVEGWGREAGNTIYF. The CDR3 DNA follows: TGCAGCGTTGAAGGATGGGGTAGAGAGGCTGGAAACACCATATATTTT.